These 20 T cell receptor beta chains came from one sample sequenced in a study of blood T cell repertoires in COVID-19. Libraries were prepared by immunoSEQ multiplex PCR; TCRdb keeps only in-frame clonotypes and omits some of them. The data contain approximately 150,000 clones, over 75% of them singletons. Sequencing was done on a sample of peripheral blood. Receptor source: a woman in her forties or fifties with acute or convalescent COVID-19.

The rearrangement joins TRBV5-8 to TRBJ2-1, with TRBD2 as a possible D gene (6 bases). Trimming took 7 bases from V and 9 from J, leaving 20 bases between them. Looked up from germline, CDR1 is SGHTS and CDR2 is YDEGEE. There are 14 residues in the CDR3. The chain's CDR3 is CASPSDLRRGEQFF. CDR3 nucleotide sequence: TGTGCCAGCCCCTCAGACTTAAGGCGGGGTGAGCAGTTCTTC.

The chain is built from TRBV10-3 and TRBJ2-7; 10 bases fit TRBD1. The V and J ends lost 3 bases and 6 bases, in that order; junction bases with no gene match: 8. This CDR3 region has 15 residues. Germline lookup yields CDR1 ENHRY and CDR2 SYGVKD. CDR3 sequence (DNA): TGTGCCATCAGTGATGCCGGGACAGGGGTTCGCGAGCAGTACTTC. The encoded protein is CAISDAGTGVREQYF.

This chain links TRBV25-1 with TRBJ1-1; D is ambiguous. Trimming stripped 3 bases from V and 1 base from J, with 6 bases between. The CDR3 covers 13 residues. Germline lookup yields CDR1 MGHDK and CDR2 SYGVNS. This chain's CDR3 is CASSEAGNTEAFF. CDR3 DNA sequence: TGTGCCAGCAGTGAGGCGGGGAACACTGAAGCTTTCTTT.

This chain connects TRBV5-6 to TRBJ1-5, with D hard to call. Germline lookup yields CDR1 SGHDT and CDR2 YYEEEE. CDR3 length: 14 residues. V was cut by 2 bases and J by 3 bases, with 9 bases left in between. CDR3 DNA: TGTGCCAGCAGCTTATACACAGACAATCAGCCCCAGCATTTT. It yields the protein CASSLYTDNQPQHF. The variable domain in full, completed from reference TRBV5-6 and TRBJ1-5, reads DAGVTQSPTHLIKTRGQQVTLRCSPKSGHDTVSWYQQALGQGPQFIFQYYEEEERQRGNFPDRFSGHQFPNYSSELNVNALLLGDSALYLCASSLYTDNQPQHFGDGTRLSIL.

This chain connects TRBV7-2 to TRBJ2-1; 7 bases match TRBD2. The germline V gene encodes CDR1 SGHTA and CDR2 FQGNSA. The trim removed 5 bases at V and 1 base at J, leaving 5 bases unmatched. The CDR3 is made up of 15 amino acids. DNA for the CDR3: TGTGCCAGCAGCATCAGCGGGACGTCCTACAATGAGCAGTTCTTC. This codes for CASSISGTSYNEQFF.

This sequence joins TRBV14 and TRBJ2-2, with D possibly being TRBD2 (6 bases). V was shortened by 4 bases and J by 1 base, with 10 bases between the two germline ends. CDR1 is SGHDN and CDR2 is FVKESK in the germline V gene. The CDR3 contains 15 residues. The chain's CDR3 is CASSRDWGNTGELFF. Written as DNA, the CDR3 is TGTGCCAGCAGCCGGGACTGGGGGAACACCGGGGAGCTGTTTTTT.

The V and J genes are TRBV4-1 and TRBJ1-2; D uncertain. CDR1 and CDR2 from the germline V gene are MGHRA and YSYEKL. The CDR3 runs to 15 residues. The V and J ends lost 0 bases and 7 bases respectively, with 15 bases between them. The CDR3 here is CASSQELTTERGYTF. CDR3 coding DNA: TGCGCCAGCAGCCAAGAGTTAACAACCGAGCGTGGCTACACCTTC.

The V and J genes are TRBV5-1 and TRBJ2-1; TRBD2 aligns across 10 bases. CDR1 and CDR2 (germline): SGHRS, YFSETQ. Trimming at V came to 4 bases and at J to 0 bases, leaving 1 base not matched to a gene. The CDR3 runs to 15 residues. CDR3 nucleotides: TGCGCCAGCAGCCCTAGCGGGAGCTCCTACAATGAGCAGTTCTTC. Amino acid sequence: CASSPSGSSYNEQFF.

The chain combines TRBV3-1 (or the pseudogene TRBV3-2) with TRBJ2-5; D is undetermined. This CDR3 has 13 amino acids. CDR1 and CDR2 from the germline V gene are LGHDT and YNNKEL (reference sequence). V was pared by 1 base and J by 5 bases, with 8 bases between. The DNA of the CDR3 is TGTGCCAGCAGCCAAGTTGATGGCGAGACCCAGTACTTC. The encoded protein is CASSQVDGETQYF.

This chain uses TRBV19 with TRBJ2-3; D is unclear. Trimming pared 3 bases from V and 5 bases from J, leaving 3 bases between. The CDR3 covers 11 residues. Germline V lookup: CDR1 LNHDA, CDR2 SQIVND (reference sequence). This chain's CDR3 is CASSIRDTQYF. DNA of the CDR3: TGTGCCAGTAGTATTCGAGATACGCAGTATTTT.

The CDR3 reads CASSPLGAGVFDEQFF. The CDR3 DNA reads as TGTGCCAGCAGCCCCCTAGGGGCAGGGGTTTTCGATGAGCAGTTCTTC. The V call is TRBV7-6, the J call TRBJ2-1; TRBD1 might be the D (6 bases). Per the germline V gene, CDR1 is SGHVS and CDR2 is FNYEAQ. V lost 5 bases, J lost 8 bases, and 22 bases lay in between. There are 16 residues in the CDR3.

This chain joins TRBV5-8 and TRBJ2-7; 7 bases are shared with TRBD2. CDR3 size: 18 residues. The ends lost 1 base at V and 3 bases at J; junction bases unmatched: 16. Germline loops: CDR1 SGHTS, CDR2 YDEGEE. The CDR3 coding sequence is TGTGCCAGCAGCTTGAGAAGCGGGGACCACCTATTTCTCTACGAGCAGTACTTC. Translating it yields CASSLRSGDHLFLYEQYF.

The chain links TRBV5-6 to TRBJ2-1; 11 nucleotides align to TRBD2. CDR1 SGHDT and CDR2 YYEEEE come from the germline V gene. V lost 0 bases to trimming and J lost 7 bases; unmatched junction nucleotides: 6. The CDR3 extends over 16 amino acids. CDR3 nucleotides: TGTGCCAGCAGCTTGGGCGGGACTAGCGGATCTAATGAGCAGTTCTTC. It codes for CASSLGGTSGSNEQFF.

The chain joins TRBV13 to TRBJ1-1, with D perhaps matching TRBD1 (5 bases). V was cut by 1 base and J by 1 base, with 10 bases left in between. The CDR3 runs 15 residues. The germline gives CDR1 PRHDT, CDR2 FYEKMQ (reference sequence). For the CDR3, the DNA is TGTGCCAGCAGCTTAGAAGGGGCGGCGAACACTGAAGCTTTCTTT. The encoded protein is CASSLEGAANTEAFF.

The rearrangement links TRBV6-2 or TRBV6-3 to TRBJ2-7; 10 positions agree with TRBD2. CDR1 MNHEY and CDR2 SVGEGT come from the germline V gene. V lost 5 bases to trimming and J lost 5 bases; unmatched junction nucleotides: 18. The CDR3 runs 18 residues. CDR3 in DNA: TGTGCCAGCAGTATACAGACTAGCGGGTTCTTTTACTTGGACGAGCAGTACTTC. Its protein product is CASSIQTSGFFYLDEQYF.

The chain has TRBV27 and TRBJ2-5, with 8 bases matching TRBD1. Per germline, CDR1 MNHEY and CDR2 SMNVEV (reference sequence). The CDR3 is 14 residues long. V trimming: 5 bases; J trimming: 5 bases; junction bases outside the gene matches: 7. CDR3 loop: CASSLTGGRETQYF. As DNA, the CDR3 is TGTGCCAGCAGTCTAACAGGGGGGCGGGAGACCCAGTACTTC.

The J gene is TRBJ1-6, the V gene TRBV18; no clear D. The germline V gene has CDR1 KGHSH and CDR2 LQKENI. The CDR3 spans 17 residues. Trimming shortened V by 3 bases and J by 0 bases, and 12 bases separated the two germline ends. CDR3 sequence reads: CASSPTVASSYNSPLHF. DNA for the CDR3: TGTGCCAGCTCACCGACGGTTGCTAGCTCCTATAATTCACCCCTCCACTTT.

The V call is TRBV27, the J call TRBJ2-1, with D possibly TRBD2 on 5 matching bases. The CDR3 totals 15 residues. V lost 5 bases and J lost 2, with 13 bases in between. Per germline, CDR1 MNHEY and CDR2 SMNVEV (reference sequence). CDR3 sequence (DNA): TGTGCCAGCAGTCTCGACTACCCAACCTACAATGAGCAGTTCTTC. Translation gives CASSLDYPTYNEQFF.

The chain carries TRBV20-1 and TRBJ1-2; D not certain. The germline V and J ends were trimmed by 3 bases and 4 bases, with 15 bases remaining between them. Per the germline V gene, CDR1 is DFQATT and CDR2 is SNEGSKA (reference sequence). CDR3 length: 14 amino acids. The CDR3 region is CSASSSGPGYGYTF. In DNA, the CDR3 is TGCAGTGCTAGTTCCTCAGGTCCAGGCTATGGCTACACCTTC.

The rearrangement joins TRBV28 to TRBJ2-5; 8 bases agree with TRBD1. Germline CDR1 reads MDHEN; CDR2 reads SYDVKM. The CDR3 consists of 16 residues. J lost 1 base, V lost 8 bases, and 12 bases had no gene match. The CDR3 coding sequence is TGTGCCAGCGGACCCTCGCAGGGGGCCTTCCAAGAGACCCAGTACTTC. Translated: CASGPSQGAFQETQYF. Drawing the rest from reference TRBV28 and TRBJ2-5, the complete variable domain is DVKVTQSSRYLVKRTGEKVFLECVQDMDHENMFWYRQDPGLGLRLIYFSYDVKMKEKGDIPEGYSVSREKKERFSLILESASTNQTSMYLCASGPSQGAFQETQYFGPGTRLLVL.